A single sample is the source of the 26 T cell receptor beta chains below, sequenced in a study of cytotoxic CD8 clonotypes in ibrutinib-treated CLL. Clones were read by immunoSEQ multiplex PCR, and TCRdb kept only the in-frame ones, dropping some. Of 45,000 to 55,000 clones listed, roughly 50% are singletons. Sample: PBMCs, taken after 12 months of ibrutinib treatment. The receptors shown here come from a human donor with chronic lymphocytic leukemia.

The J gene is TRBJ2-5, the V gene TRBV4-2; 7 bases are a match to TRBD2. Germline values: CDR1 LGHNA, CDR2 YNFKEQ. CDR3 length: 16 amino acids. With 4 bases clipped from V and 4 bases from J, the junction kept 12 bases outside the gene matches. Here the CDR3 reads CASSPGLSPGLETQYF. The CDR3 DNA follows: TGTGCCAGCAGCCCGGGACTATCCCCAGGGTTAGAGACCCAGTACTTC.

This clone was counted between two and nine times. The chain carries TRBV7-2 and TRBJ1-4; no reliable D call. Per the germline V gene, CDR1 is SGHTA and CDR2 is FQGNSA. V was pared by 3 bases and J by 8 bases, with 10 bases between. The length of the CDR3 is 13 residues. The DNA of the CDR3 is TGTGCCAGCAGCTTGGGCCCCGTGGAAAAACTGTTTTTT. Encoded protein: CASSLGPVEKLFF.

CDR3 protein: CAISEFGRTGRQPQHF. DNA for the CDR3: TGTGCCATCAGTGAGTTTGGGAGGACAGGGCGTCAGCCCCAGCATTTT. The chain couples TRBV10-3 to TRBJ1-5; TRBD1 agrees at 8 bases. This CDR3 comprises 16 residues. The trim removed 1 base at V and 6 bases at J, leaving 8 bases unmatched. Germline V CDR1 and CDR2: ENHRY, SYGVKD.

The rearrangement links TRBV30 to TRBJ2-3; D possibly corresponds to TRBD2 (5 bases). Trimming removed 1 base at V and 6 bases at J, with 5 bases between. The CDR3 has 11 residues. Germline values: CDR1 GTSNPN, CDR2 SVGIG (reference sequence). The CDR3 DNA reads TGTGCCTGGAGTGCGGGGGATACGCAGTATTTT. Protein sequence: CAWSAGDTQYF.

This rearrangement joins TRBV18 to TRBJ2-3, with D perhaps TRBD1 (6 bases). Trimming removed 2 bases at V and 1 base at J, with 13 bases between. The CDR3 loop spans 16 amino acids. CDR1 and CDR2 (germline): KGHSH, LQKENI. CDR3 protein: CASSPNRARGTDTQYF. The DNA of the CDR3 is TGTGCCAGCTCACCAAACAGGGCCCGCGGCACAGATACGCAGTATTTT.

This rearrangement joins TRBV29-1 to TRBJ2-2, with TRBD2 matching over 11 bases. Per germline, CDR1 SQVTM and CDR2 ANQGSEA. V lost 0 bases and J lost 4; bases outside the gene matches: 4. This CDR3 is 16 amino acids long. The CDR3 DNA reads TGCAGCGTTGAAGATTCTAGCGGGAGGAGCACCGGGGAGCTGTTTTTT. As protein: CSVEDSSGRSTGELFF.

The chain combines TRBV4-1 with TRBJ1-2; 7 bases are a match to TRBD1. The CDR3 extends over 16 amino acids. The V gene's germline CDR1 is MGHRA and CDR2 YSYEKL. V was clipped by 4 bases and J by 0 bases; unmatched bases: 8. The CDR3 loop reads CASSLRTDRPNYGYTF. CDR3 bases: TGCGCCAGCAGCCTCAGGACGGACAGGCCTAACTATGGCTACACCTTC.

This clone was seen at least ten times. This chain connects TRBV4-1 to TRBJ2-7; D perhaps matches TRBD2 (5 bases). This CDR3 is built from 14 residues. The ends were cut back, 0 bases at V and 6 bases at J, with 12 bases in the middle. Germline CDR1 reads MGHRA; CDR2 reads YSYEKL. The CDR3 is CASSQEVRGREQYF. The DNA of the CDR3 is TGCGCCAGCAGCCAAGAGGTGAGAGGGCGCGAGCAGTACTTC.

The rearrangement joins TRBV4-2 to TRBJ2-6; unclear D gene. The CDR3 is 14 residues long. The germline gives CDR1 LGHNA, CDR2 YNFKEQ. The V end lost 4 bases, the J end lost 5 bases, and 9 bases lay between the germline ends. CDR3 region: CASSPSGWANVLTF. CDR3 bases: TGTGCCAGCAGCCCGTCTGGGTGGGCCAACGTCCTGACTTTC.

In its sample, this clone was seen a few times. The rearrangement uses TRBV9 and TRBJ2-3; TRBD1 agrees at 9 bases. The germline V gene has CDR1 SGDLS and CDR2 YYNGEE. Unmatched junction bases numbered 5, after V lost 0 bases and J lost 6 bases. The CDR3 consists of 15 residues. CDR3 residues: CASSVGTGGVDTQYF. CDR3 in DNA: TGTGCCAGCAGCGTAGGAACAGGGGGCGTTGATACGCAGTATTTT.

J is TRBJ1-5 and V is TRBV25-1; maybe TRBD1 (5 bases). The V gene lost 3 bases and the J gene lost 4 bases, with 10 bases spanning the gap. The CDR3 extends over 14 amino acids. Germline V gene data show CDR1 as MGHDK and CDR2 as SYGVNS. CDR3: CASSEDKPNQPQHF. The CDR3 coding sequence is TGTGCCAGCAGTGAGGACAAGCCTAATCAGCCCCAGCATTTT.

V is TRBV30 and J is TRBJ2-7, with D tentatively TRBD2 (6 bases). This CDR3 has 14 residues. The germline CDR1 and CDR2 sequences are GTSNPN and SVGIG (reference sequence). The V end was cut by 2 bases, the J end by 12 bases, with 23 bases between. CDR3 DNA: TGTGCCTGGAGTCCCCTTAAGGGCCGGGGGTGGGGGTACTTC. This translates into CAWSPLKGRGWGYF.

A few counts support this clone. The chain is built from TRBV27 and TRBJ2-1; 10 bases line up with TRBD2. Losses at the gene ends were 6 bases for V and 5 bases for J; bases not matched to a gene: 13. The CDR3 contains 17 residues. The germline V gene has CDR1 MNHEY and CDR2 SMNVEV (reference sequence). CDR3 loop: CASSRSLWTSGHNEQFF. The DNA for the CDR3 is TGTGCCAGCAGCCGAAGTTTGTGGACTAGCGGCCACAATGAGCAGTTCTTC.

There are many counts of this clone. This CDR3 reads CASSFPGGEKLFF. As DNA, the CDR3 is TGTGCCAGCAGCTTTCCAGGGGGTGAAAAACTGTTTTTT. This chain joins TRBV11-1 and TRBJ1-4; 7 bases match TRBD1. This CDR3 comprises 13 residues. Germline CDR1 and CDR2: SGHAT and FQDESV (reference sequence). The ends lost 3 bases at V and 7 bases at J; junction bases unmatched: 2.

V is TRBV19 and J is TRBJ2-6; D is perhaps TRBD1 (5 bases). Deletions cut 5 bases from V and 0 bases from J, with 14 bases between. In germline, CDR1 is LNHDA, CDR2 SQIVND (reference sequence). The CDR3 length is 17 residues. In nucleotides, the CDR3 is TGTGCCAGTAGTGCAACATCAGGGTCCTCTGGGGCCAACGTCCTGACTTTC. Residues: CASSATSGSSGANVLTF.

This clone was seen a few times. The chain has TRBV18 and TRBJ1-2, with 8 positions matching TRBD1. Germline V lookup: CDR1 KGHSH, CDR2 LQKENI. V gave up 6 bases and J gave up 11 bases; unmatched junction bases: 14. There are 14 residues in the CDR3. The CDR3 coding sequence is TGTGCCAGCTCTCCCGACGGACAGGGAAGTGGTTACACCTTC. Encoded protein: CASSPDGQGSGYTF.

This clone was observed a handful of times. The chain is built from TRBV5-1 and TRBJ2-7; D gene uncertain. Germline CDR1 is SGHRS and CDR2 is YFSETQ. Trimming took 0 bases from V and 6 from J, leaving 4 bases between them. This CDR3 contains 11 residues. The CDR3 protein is CASSLGFEQYF. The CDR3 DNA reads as TGCGCCAGCAGCTTGGGTTTCGAGCAGTACTTC.

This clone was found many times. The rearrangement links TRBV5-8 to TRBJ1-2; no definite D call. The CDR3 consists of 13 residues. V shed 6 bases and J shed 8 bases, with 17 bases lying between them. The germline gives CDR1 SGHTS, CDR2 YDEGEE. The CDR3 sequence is CASTPTGVYGYTF. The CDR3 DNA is TGTGCCAGCACTCCAACCGGGGTTTACGGCTACACCTTC.

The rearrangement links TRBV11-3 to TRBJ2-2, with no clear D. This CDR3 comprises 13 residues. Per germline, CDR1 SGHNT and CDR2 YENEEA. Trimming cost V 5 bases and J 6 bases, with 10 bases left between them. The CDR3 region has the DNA TGTGCCAGCAGCCCTACAGTACCCGGGGAGCTGTTTTTT. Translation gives CASSPTVPGELFF.

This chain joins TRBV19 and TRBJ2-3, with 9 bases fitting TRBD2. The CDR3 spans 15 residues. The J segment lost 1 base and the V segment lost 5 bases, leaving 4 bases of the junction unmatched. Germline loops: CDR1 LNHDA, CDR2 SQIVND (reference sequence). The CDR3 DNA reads TGTGCCAGTAGTTCCCAGCGGGAGGGCACAGATACGCAGTATTTT. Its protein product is CASSSQREGTDTQYF.

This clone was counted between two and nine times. The DNA for the CDR3 is TGTGCCAGCAGTATACCTTGGACTAGCGGGATCTATGAGCAGTTCTTC. This sequence encodes CASSIPWTSGIYEQFF. The chain links TRBV28 to TRBJ2-1; 12 bases agree with TRBD2. This CDR3 is built from 16 residues. Germline lookup yields CDR1 MDHEN and CDR2 SYDVKM. The junction had 10 bases not matched to a gene; V was cut back by 5 bases and J by 8 bases.

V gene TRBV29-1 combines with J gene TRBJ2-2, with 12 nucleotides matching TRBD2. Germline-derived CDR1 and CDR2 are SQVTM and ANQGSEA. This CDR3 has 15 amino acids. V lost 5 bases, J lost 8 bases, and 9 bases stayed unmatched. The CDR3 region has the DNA TGCAGCGTTACGACTAGCGGGAGTCCCTGGGGGGAGCTGTTTTTT. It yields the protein CSVTTSGSPWGELFF.

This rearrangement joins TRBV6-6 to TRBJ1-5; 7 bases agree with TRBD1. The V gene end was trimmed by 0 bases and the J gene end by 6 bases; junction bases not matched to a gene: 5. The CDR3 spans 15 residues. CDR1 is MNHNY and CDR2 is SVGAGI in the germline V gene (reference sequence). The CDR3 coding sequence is TGTGCCAGCAGTTACTCGATAGGGGGCAGTCAGCCCCAGCATTTT. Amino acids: CASSYSIGGSQPQHF.

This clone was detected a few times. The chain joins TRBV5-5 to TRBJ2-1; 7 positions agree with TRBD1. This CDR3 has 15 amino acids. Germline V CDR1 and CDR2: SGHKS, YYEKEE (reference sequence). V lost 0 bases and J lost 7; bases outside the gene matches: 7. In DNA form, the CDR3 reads TGTGCCAGCAGCTTGGGGGTGACAGGGCCGAATGAGCAGTTCTTC. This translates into CASSLGVTGPNEQFF.

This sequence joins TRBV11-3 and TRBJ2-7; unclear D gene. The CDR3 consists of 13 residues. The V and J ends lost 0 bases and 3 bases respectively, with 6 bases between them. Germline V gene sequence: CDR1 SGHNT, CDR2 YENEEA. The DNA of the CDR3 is TGTGCCAGCAGCTTAGATCTCGGCTACGAGCAGTACTTC. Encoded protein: CASSLDLGYEQYF.

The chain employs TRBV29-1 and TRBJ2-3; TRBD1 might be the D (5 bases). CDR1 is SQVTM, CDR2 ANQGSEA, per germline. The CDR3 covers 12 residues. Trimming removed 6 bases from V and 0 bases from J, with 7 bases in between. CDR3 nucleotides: TGCAGCGTCTCAGGGAGCACAGATACGCAGTATTTT. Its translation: CSVSGSTDTQYF.